Listed below are T cell receptor beta chains from one sample, sequenced in a study of Graves' ophthalmopathy and Graves' hyperthyroidism. TCRdb reprocessed the multiplex PCR reads with MiXCR, giving one entry per CDR3 protein. The table has 200,000 to 300,000 distinct CDR3 sequences, 45% to 55% seen once. Material: peripheral blood. The receptors originated from an adult man with Graves' ophthalmopathy. CDR3s include the opening cysteine and the closing phenylalanine or tryptophan. A D gene is named only where the DNA matches it firmly. Clone size is given for some rows only: seen once, a few or many times, or a class if the clone is expanded.

-	TRBV7-9	-	TRBJ2-3	CASSSAVAYYNEQYF	TGTGCCAGCAGCTCGGCCGTTGCGTACTACAATGAGCAGTATTTT
few	TRBV15	TRBD1	TRBJ1-5	CATSRDPGQGSNQPQHF	TGTGCCACCAGCAGAGATCCCGGACAGGGGAGCAATCAGCCCCAGCATTTT
few	TRBV25-1	-	TRBJ1-4	CASSESFTHNEKLFF	TGTGCCAGCAGTGAATCATTCACACACAATGAAAAACTGTTTTTT
few	TRBV29-1	TRBD2	TRBJ2-2	CSVLAGGEELFF	TGCAGCGTCTTAGCGGGGGGTGAGGAGCTGTTTTTT
-	TRBV20-1	TRBD1	TRBJ1-5	CSAPGTGGGYSNQPQHF	TGCAGTGCTCCAGGGACAGGGGGCGGTTATAGCAATCAGCCCCAGCATTTT
-	TRBV6-4	-	TRBJ2-6	CASSVGGATGANVLTF	TGTGCCAGCAGCGTGGGGGGGGCAACCGGGGCCAACGTCCTGACTTTC
-	TRBV20-1	-	TRBJ2-3	CSARVGGDTQYF	TGCAGTGCTAGAGTAGGCGGAGATACGCAGTATTTT
once	TRBV5-1	-	TRBJ2-7	CASSSRQEPSYEQYF	TGCGCCAGCAGCTCCAGACAAGAACCCTCCTACGAGCAGTACTTC
-	TRBV4-1	TRBD2	TRBJ2-5	CASSQDIGLAGTGTQYF	TGCGCCAGCAGCCAAGATATAGGACTAGCGGGTACGGGGACCCAGTACTTC
once	TRBV20-1	-	TRBJ1-5	CSARDFQGISNQPQHF	TGCAGTGCTAGAGATTTCCAGGGTATAAGCAATCAGCCCCAGCATTTT
-	TRBV7-2	-	TRBJ2-5	CASSLTGRSETQYF	TGTGCCAGCAGCTTAACCGGGCGGTCGGAGACCCAGTACTTC
-	TRBV10-3	-	TRBJ2-2	CASTNSATGELFF	TGTGCCAGCACGAATAGCGCGACCGGGGAGCTGTTTTTT
-	TRBV7-9	-	TRBJ1-3	CASSPAIGQTAGSGNTIYF	TGTGCCAGCAGCCCTGCCATCGGACAAACAGCGGGCTCTGGAAACACCATATATTTT
-	TRBV15	-	TRBJ1-1	CATSRDNMNTEAFF	TGTGCCACCAGCAGAGACAACATGAACACTGAAGCTTTCTTT
-	TRBV29-1	-	TRBJ1-1	CSVEGQDPGTEAFF	TGCAGCGTTGAAGGGCAGGACCCAGGCACTGAAGCTTTCTTT
few	TRBV12-3/TRBV12-4	TRBD1	TRBJ2-2	CASTPGQGLTGELFF	TGTGCCAGCACCCCAGGACAGGGCTTAACCGGGGAGCTGTTTTTT
many	TRBV29-1	-	TRBJ1-2	CSVVSDTYGYTF	TGCAGCGTTGTGTCGGACACCTATGGCTACACCTTC
few	TRBV10-2	-	TRBJ2-6	CASSESEQPGANVLTF	TGCGCCAGCAGTGAGTCGGAGCAGCCTGGGGCCAACGTCCTGACTTTC
many	TRBV7-2	-	TRBJ1-6	CASSLQGYRNAPLHF	TGTGCCAGCAGCCTACAGGGTTACAGGAATGCGCCCCTCCACTTT
few	TRBV7-2	-	TRBJ1-2	CASSPDRLSGYGYTF	TGTGCCAGCAGCCCCGACCGACTGAGCGGCTATGGCTACACCTTC
-	TRBV20-1	-	TRBJ1-5	CSARDRNQPQHF	TGCAGTGCTAGAGACAGGAACCAGCCCCAGCATTTT
few	TRBV29-1	TRBD2	TRBJ2-5	CSVALAGAQETQYF	TGCAGCGTTGCCCTAGCGGGAGCCCAAGAGACCCAGTACTTC
few	TRBV19	-	TRBJ1-1	CATYQQGWTEAFF	TGTGCCACGTACCAACAGGGTTGGACTGAAGCTTTCTTT
few	TRBV29-1	-	TRBJ1-1	CSVGGIRNTEAFF	TGCAGCGTTGGCGGCATTAGAAACACTGAAGCTTTCTTT
-	TRBV12-3/TRBV12-4	-	TRBJ2-5	CASSFPQRKQETQYF	TGTGCCAGCAGTTTCCCCCAGCGGAAACAAGAGACCCAGTACTTC
-	TRBV10-3	TRBD1	TRBJ2-7	CASSDRQGYEQYF	TGTGCCAGCAGTGACCGACAGGGCTACGAGCAGTACTTC
few	TRBV19	-	TRBJ1-2	CASSSLGLYGYTF	TGTGCCAGTAGTTCGCTCGGCTTGTATGGCTACACCTTC
once	TRBV7-3	-	TRBJ2-5	CASTSRGLEETQYF	TGTGCCAGCACCTCGAGGGGGTTGGAAGAGACCCAGTACTTC
-	TRBV10-3	-	TRBJ2-7	CASSPPNREGHEQYF	TGTGCCAGCTCACCACCGAACAGGGAGGGCCACGAGCAGTACTTC
few	TRBV5-1	-	TRBJ2-7	CASSLDHGTYEQYF	TGCGCCAGCAGCTTGGATCATGGGACCTACGAGCAGTACTTC
many	TRBV10-3	TRBD1	TRBJ1-2	CAIFGQVDGYTF	TGTGCCATCTTTGGACAGGTGGATGGCTACACCTTC
-	TRBV12-3/TRBV12-4	-	TRBJ1-1	CASSFAENTEAFF	TGTGCCAGCAGTTTCGCAGAGAACACTGAAGCTTTCTTT
few	TRBV5-1	TRBD1	TRBJ2-7	CASRGSTGLTYEQYF	TGCGCCAGCAGGGGATCGACAGGGCTGACCTACGAGCAGTACTTC
-	TRBV10-2	TRBD2	TRBJ2-7	CASSPQGRSFSSGTNYEQYF	TGCGCCAGCAGCCCTCAAGGGAGGTCCTTCTCTAGCGGGACTAACTACGAGCAGTACTTC
-	TRBV7-3	-	TRBJ1-6	CASSLNTGNSPLHF	TGTGCCAGCAGCTTAAATACGGGGAATTCACCCCTCCACTTT
few	TRBV29-1	-	TRBJ1-1	CSVEISGKAFF	TGCAGCGTTGAAATCTCGGGGAAAGCTTTCTTT
-	TRBV19	-	TRBJ1-4	CASGNEKLFF	TGTGCCAGTGGGAATGAAAAACTGTTTTTT
-	TRBV9	-	TRBJ2-2	CASSHGQGELFF	TGTGCCAGCAGCCACGGACAGGGGGAGCTGTTTTTT
-	TRBV2	-	TRBJ2-7	CASSERQTLGNEQYF	TGTGCCAGCAGCGAAAGACAGACCCTTGGGAACGAGCAGTACTTC
-	TRBV6-5	-	TRBJ2-5	CASSSRGEEETQYF	TGTGCCAGCAGTTCCCGAGGAGAAGAGGAGACCCAGTACTTC
-	TRBV12-3/TRBV12-4	-	TRBJ2-2	CASSLWVGELFF	TGTGCCAGCAGTTTATGGGTCGGGGAGCTGTTTTTT
-	TRBV5-8	-	TRBJ2-5	CASSLGTGRTLQETQYF	TGTGCCAGCAGCTTGGGGACCGGACGGACTCTCCAAGAGACCCAGTACTTC
-	TRBV24-1	-	TRBJ1-1	CATSDHNTEAFF	TGTGCCACCAGTGATCATAACACTGAAGCTTTCTTT
few	TRBV19	-	TRBJ2-2	CASSRDPVGTGELFF	TGTGCCAGTAGTCGCGACCCCGTGGGAACCGGGGAGCTGTTTTTT
many	TRBV29-1	TRBD1	TRBJ1-3	CSVETGDRGNTIYF	TGCAGCGTTGAGACGGGGGACAGGGGAAACACCATATATTTT
few	TRBV6-5	TRBD1	TRBJ2-5	CASGTGGRETQYF	TGTGCCAGCGGAACAGGGGGTAGAGAGACCCAGTACTTC
-	TRBV5-1	-	TRBJ2-6	CASSFGPISGANVLTF	TGCGCCAGCAGCTTTGGACCTATCTCTGGGGCCAACGTCCTGACTTTC
-	TRBV29-1	-	TRBJ2-7	CSVEDVAYEQYF	TGCAGCGTTGAAGATGTGGCCTACGAGCAGTACTTC
-	TRBV12-3/TRBV12-4	-	TRBJ1-6	CASATFGGANSPLHF	TGTGCCAGCGCAACTTTCGGGGGTGCCAATTCACCCCTCCACTTT
few	TRBV10-3	TRBD2	TRBJ2-2	CAISPTGTSGRSIGELFF	TGTGCCATCAGCCCAACCGGGACTAGCGGGAGAAGCATCGGGGAGCTGTTTTTT